This T cell receptor beta chain was recorded in a study of T-cell reconstitution after alpha-beta-depleted transplantation in children. The authors prepared the TCRbeta library with unique molecular identifiers. Each CDR3 protein gets one entry after TCRdb re-called the PCR reads with MiXCR. The sample contains some 830,000 distinct CDR3 sequences, about 16% of which appear only once. Study-wide results and limits: Alpha-beta T cells about two months after transplant reportedly derived from several hundred expanded graft clones.

This clonotype appeared a few times. The antigen remains unidentified. Germline V lookup: CDR1 DFQATT, CDR2 SNEGSKA (reference sequence). Trimming at V came to 5 bases and at J to 5 bases, leaving 8 bases not matched to a gene. This CDR3 comprises 13 residues. The V gene is TRBV20-1, the J gene TRBJ1-1; TRBD1 aligns across 7 bases. This receptor was identified in a male patient younger than 18 who had a stem cell transplant for acute lymphoblastic leukemia, so the T cells may come from the graft donor. The material sequenced was PBMCs, mostly from graft donor cells, taken 360 days after TCRalphabeta/CD19-depleted stem cell transplant. CDR3 coding DNA: TGCAGTGCTCTGAGACAGGGACGAACTGAAGCTTTCTTT. Translating it yields CSALRQGRTEAFF.